Listed here are 2 T cell receptor beta chains from one sample, sequenced in a study of PD-1 blockade in classical Hodgkin lymphoma. Time point specified: cycle 4 day 1 (C4D1), after more than five weeks of nivolumab. The patients all showed relapse after autologous stem cell transplantation, while their brentuximab vedotin exposure varied. Assay: immunoSEQ multiplex PCR; the TCRdb copy retains only in-frame clones and omits some. The repertoire holds 100,000 or so clones, with about 93% as singletons. The sample here was peripheral blood mononuclear cells (PBMCs), taken before the fourth cycle of nivolumab. The receptors stem from a human donor with classical Hodgkin lymphoma.

The rearrangement joins TRBV30 to TRBJ1-4, with TRBD1 matching 9 bases. The germline V gene has CDR1 GTSNPN and CDR2 SVGIG (reference sequence). There are 12 residues in the CDR3. The junction had 5 bases not matched to a gene; V was cut back by 7 bases and J by 8 bases. The CDR3 spells CALDRGEEKLFF. In DNA, the CDR3 is TGTGCCTTGGACAGGGGCGAGGAAAAACTGTTTTTT.

This chain joins TRBV19 and TRBJ1-1; TRBD1 matches 12 bases. Germline V CDR1 and CDR2: LNHDA, SQIVND (reference sequence). V gave up 5 bases and J gave up 4 bases; unmatched junction bases: 5. The CDR3 spans 15 residues. The CDR3 loop is CASSARGQGATEAFF. The DNA for the CDR3 is TGTGCCAGTAGTGCACGGGGACAGGGGGCCACTGAAGCTTTCTTT.